Listed here are 12 T cell receptor beta chains from one sample, sequenced in a study of blood T cell repertoires in COVID-19. Some clones are missing from TCRdb's copy, which holds only in-frame ones; the method was immunoSEQ multiplex PCR. The data hold 310,000 or so clones, with about 90% observed a single time. The sequenced material came from peripheral blood. These TCRs come from a woman aged 30 to 39 who had recovered from COVID-19.

The chain carries TRBV6-1 and TRBJ2-7; perhaps TRBD1 as D (6 bases). CDR3 length: 13 amino acids. Germline CDR1 and CDR2: MNHNS and SASEGT. V shed 2 bases and J shed 4 bases, with 9 bases lying between them. The CDR3 reads CASSEFRGYEQYF. Written as DNA, the CDR3 is TGTGCCAGCAGTGAATTCAGGGGTTACGAGCAGTACTTC.

This clone showed up just once. At one boundary the junction diverges from the germline segment, which might be a read error. The gene calls are TRBV7-7 and TRBJ2-3, with TRBD2 as a possible D gene (5 bases). Per germline, CDR1 SSHAT and CDR2 FNYEAQ (reference sequence). CDR3 length: 16 residues. CDR3 nucleotides: TGTGCTAGCAGCGAGAGTCGGTGGGAGAGCACAGATACGCAGTATTTT. This translates into CASSESRWESTDTQYF.

This clone was found once. The chain carries TRBV5-1 and TRBJ1-2; D remains unclear. Per germline, CDR1 SGHRS and CDR2 YFSETQ. V lost 0 bases and J lost 8, with 17 bases in between. There are 15 residues in the CDR3. The CDR3 is CASSLGLQGGRGYTF. The CDR3 bases are TGCGCCAGCAGCTTGGGTTTACAAGGAGGCAGGGGCTACACCTTC.

This sequence joins TRBV30 and TRBJ1-1; the D gene is possibly TRBD1 (5 bases). CDR3 length: 14 amino acids. V gave up 3 bases and J gave up 4 bases, with 15 bases separating them. CDR1 and CDR2 from the germline V gene are GTSNPN and SVGIG (reference sequence). Here the CDR3 reads CAWRLGGGRTEAFF. As DNA, the CDR3 is TGTGCCTGGAGATTGGGGGGGGGACGCACTGAAGCTTTCTTT. Together with reference TRBV30 and TRBJ1-1, the CDR3 gives the full variable domain: SQTIHQWPATLVQPVGSPLSLECTVEGTSNPNLYWYRQAAGRGLQLLFYSVGIGQISSEVPQNLSASRPQDRQFILSSKKLLLSDSGFYLCAWRLGGGRTEAFFGQGTRLTVV.

The chain couples TRBV5-6 to TRBJ1-4, with TRBD1 as a possible D gene (6 bases). Deletions cut 4 bases from V and 1 base from J, with 14 bases between. The length of the CDR3 is 16 residues. CDR1 is SGHDT, CDR2 YYEEEE, per germline. The CDR3 sequence: CASSTYRVRTNEKLFF. In DNA form, the CDR3 reads TGTGCCAGCAGCACCTACAGGGTCAGAACTAATGAAAAACTGTTTTTT.

This rearrangement joins TRBV28 to TRBJ2-2; unclear D gene. Germline values: CDR1 MDHEN, CDR2 SYDVKM. Trimming removed 6 bases from V and 7 bases from J, with 9 bases in between. There are 12 residues in the CDR3. CDR3 sequence: CASRTLNGELFF. CDR3 DNA: TGTGCCAGCAGAACTCTCAACGGGGAGCTGTTTTTT.

About this clone: Additional DNA sequences in this sample encode the identical CDR3. The rearrangement links TRBV6-5 to TRBJ1-2; D remains ambiguous. The CDR3 totals 11 residues. The germline gives CDR1 MNHEY, CDR2 SVGAGI. Trimming left V 5 bases short and J 5 bases short, with 6 bases between. The CDR3 nucleotides read TGTGCCAGCAGTCCCGGGTATGGCTACACCTTC. Protein: CASSPGYGYTF.

V gene TRBV5-1 combines with J gene TRBJ2-5, with 8 bases identical to TRBD2. The CDR3 length is 15 residues. CDR1 is SGHRS, CDR2 YFSETQ, per germline. J gave up 5 bases and V 1 base, and 7 bases lay outside the gene matches. Here the CDR3 reads CASSLYGGARETQYF. The DNA of the CDR3 is TGCGCCAGCAGCTTGTACGGGGGGGCACGGGAGACCCAGTACTTC. Full variable domain (rest looked up from reference TRBV5-1 and TRBJ2-5): KAGVTQTPRYLIKTRGQQVTLSCSPISGHRSVSWYQQTPGQGLQFLFEYFSETQRNKGNFPGRFSGRQFSNSRSEMNVSTLELGDSALYLCASSLYGGARETQYFGPGTRLLVL.

V and J are TRBV12-3 or TRBV12-4 and TRBJ1-6; D not certain. This CDR3 contains 12 residues. Trimming stripped 6 bases from V and 9 bases from J, with 9 bases between. CDR3 protein: CASRSDGSPLHF. The CDR3 DNA follows: TGTGCCAGCAGGAGCGATGGTTCACCCCTCCACTTT.

This clone was seen more than once but under ten times. Different DNA sequences within this sample yield the same CDR3. V usage is TRBV12-3 or TRBV12-4 and J usage is TRBJ2-7; TRBD1 matches at 8 bases. The CDR3 covers 13 residues. With V trimmed by 3 bases and J by 6 bases, 4 bases remained unmatched. The CDR3 nucleotides read TGTGCCAGCAGTTTCCGGACAGGGAGCGAGCAGTACTTC. Amino acids: CASSFRTGSEQYF.

This sequence joins TRBV12-3 or TRBV12-4 and TRBJ1-5; no firm D call. CDR3 size: 13 residues. Trimming left V 3 bases short and J 6 bases short, with 9 bases between. The CDR3 loop is CASSFQAGQPQHF. The CDR3 DNA reads as TGTGCCAGCAGTTTCCAGGCGGGTCAGCCCCAGCATTTT.

The rearrangement links TRBV5-1 to TRBJ2-2, with D hard to call. V dropped 2 bases and J dropped 0 bases, with 8 bases sitting between them. This CDR3 is built from 15 residues. The germline gives CDR1 SGHRS, CDR2 YFSETQ. CDR3 DNA: TGCGCCAGCAGCTTACTCTCTTCGAACACCGGGGAGCTGTTTTTT. Protein sequence: CASSLLSSNTGELFF.